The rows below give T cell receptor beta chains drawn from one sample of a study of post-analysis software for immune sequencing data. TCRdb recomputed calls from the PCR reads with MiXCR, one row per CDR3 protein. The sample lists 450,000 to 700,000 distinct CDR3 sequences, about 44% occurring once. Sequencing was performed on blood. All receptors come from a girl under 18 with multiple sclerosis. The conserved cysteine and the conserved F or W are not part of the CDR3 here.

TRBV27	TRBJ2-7	ASSLSGSRNEQY
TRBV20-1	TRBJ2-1	SARERARNAWAPYNEQF
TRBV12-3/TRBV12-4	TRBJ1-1	ASIGGRGEGTEAF
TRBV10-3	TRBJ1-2	AISETGGSYGYT
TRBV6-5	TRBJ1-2	ASSYGADMGYT
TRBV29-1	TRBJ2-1	SVPPAGGYSSYNEQF
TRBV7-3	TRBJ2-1	ASSLGPRHSREYNEQF
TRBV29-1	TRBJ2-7	SVLEGAPYEQY
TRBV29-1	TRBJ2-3	SVVPYLSTDTQY
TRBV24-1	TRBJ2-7	ATSDLRRSYEQY
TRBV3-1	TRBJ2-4	ASSQDLAGVGEQY
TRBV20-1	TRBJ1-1	SARGQDNTEAF
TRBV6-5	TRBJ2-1	ASSRVLGNEQF
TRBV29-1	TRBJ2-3	SVARVDTQY
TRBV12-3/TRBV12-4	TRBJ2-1	ASNDHRVRTEQF
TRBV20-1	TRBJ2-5	SANKAGKETQY
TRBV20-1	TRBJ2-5	SARDLSRGQAETQY
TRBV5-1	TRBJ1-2	ASSLRGTASPLNYGYT
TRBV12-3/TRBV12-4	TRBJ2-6	ASSFRTGSITGANVLT
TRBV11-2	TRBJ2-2	ASSYDLAAGELF
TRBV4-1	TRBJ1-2	ASGRRHRGNYGYT
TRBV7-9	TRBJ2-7	ASSPPRDTAYEQY